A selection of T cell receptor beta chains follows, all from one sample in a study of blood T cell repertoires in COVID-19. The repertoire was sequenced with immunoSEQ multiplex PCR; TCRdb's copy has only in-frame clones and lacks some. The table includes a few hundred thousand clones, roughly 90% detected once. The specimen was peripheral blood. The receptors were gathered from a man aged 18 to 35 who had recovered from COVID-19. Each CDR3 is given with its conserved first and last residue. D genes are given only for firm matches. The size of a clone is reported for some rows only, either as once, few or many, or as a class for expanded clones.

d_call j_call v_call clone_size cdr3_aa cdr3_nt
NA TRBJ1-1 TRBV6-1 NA CASSEHQRWANTEAFF TGTGCCAGCAGTGAACACCAGAGATGGGCGAACACTGAAGCTTTCTTT
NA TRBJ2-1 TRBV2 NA CASTMDSNEQFF TGTGCCAGCACCATGGACAGCAATGAGCAGTTCTTC
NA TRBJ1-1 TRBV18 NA CASSFTGLSTEAFF TGTGCCAGCTCCTTTACAGGGTTGAGCACTGAAGCTTTCTTT
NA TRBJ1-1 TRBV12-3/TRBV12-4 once CASSDMGRAFF TGTGCCAGCAGTGACATGGGGCGGGCTTTCTTT
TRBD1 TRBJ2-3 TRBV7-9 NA CASSFTGTGGRGTDTQYF TGTGCCAGCAGCTTTACCGGGACAGGGGGTCGAGGCACAGATACGCAGTATTTT
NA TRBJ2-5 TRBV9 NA CASSPWDLPGETQYF TGTGCCAGCAGCCCATGGGACTTGCCCGGAGAGACCCAGTACTTC
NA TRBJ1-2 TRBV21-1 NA CASSKAPGYYGYTF TGTGCCAGCAGCAAAGCCCCAGGCTACTATGGCTACACCTTC
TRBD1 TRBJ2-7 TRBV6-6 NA CASSIGQAGLYEQYF TGTGCCAGCAGCATAGGACAGGCCGGCCTATACGAGCAGTACTTC
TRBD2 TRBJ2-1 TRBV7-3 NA CASSLKLAGGTNEQFF TGTGCCAGCAGCCTCAAACTAGCGGGAGGCACCAATGAGCAGTTCTTC
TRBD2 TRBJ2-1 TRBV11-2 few CASSLVLAEYNEQFF TGTGCCAGCAGCTTAGTACTAGCGGAATACAATGAGCAGTTCTTC
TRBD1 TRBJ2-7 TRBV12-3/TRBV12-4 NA CASSLGQLYEQYF TGTGCCAGCAGCCTGGGACAGCTCTACGAGCAGTACTTC
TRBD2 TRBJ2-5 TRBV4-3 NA CASSRGLAGMGETQYF TGCGCCAGCAGCCGAGGACTAGCGGGGATGGGGGAGACCCAGTACTTC
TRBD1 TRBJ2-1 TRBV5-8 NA CASSLLVLTGATLGKFF TGTGCCAGCAGCTTGTTGGTATTGACAGGGGCCACACTAGGGAAGTTCTTC
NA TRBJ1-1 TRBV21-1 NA CASSKVYLNTEAFF TGTGCCAGCAGCAAGGTCTATTTGAACACTGAAGCTTTCTTT
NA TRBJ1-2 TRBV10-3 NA CAISESQVGYTF TGTGCCATCAGTGAGTCACAGGTCGGCTACACCTTC
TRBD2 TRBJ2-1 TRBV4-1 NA CASTTAGGPYNEQFF TGCGCCAGCACAACAGCGGGAGGGCCTTACAATGAGCAGTTCTTC
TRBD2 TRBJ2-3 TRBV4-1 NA CASSQASRGGTDTQYF TGCGCCAGCAGCCAAGCCTCCCGGGGGGGCACAGATACGCAGTATTTT
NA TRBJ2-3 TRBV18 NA CASSPWTATVNTQYF TGTGCCAGCTCACCTTGGACAGCCACCGTTAATACGCAGTATTTT
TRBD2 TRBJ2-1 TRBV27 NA CASSLSGLAYEQFF TGTGCCAGCAGTTTATCGGGACTAGCTTACGAGCAGTTCTTC
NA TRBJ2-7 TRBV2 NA CASSSDRYEQYF TGTGCCAGCAGTTCGGACAGATACGAGCAGTACTTC
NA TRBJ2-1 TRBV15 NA CATSLQSLWANEQFF TGTGCCACCAGCCTACAATCCTTGTGGGCCAATGAGCAGTTCTTC
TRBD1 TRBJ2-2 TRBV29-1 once CSVLTGTNTGELFF TGCAGCGTTCTGACAGGGACGAACACCGGGGAGCTGTTTTTT
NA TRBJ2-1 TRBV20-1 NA CSAEEYNEQFF TGCAGTGCAGAGGAGTACAATGAGCAGTTCTTC
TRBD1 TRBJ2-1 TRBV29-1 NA CSSGQGKNNEQFF TGCAGCTCCGGACAGGGAAAAAACAATGAGCAGTTCTTC
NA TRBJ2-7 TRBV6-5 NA CASSSTGNEQYF TGTGCCAGCAGTTCTACCGGGAACGAGCAGTACTTC
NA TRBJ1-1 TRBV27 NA CATREGNTEAFF TGTGCCACCCGGGAGGGAAACACTGAAGCTTTCTTT
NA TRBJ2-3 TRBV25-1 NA CASSASGSTDTQYF TGTGCCAGCAGTGCTAGTGGAAGCACAGATACGCAGTATTTT
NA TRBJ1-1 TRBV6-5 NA CASSSGATEAFF TGTGCCAGCAGTTCGGGTGCCACTGAAGCTTTCTTT
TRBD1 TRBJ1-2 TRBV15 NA CATSRSPGQHLGYTF TGTGCCACCAGCAGATCACCGGGACAGCACCTCGGCTACACCTTC
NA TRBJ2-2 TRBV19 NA CASSRGDNGELFF TGTGCCAGTAGTAGGGGAGACAACGGGGAGCTGTTTTTT
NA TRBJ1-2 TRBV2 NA CASSGSSRKTF TGTGCCAGCTCAGGCAGTTCAAGAAAAACCTTC
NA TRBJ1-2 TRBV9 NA CASSVGGSFSGGYTF TGTGCCAGCAGCGTAGGAGGCTCATTCTCGGGGGGCTACACCTTC
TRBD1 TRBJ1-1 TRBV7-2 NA CASSSPPGQRMNTEAFF TGTGCCAGCAGCTCACCCCCGGGACAGAGAATGAACACTGAAGCTTTCTTT
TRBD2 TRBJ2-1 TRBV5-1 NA CASTTSGAYNEQFF TGCGCCAGCACGACTAGCGGGGCCTACAATGAGCAGTTCTTC
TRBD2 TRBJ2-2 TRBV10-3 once CAISARLAGNTGELFF TGTGCCATCAGTGCGCGGCTAGCGGGGAACACCGGGGAGCTGTTTTTT
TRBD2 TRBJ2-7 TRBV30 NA CAWSGSSGLAAYEQYF TGTGCCTGGAGTGGGTCTTCGGGACTAGCGGCCTACGAGCAGTACTTC
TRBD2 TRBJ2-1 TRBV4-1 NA CASSLEQASGPYNEQFF TGCGCCAGCAGCCTGGAACAAGCTAGCGGCCCTTACAATGAGCAGTTCTTC
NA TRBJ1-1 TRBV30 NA CAWSAGFSEAFF TGTGCCTGGAGTGCGGGGTTCTCTGAAGCTTTCTTT
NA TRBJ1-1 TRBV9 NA CASSPETGWVENTEAFF TGTGCCAGCAGCCCAGAAACAGGGTGGGTTGAGAACACTGAAGCTTTCTTT
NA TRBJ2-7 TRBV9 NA CASSVEGGGSYEQYF TGTGCCAGCAGCGTAGAGGGAGGGGGCTCCTACGAGCAGTACTTC
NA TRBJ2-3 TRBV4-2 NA CASSQEGPQPDTQYF TGTGCCAGCAGCCAAGAGGGGCCCCAGCCAGATACGCAGTATTTT
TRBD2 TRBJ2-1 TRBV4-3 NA CASSQDPWTSGAYNEQFF TGCGCCAGCAGCCAAGATCCCTGGACTAGCGGAGCCTACAATGAGCAGTTCTTC
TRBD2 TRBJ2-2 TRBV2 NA CASRTGLAGSTGELFF TGTGCCAGCAGGACGGGACTAGCGGGGAGCACCGGGGAGCTGTTTTTT
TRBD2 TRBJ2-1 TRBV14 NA CASSPLGLAGGPWQFF TGTGCCAGCAGCCCACTCGGACTAGCGGGAGGGCCTTGGCAGTTCTTC
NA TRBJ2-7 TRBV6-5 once CASSGGQYSSYEQYF TGTGCCAGCAGCGGAGGACAGTACAGCTCCTACGAGCAGTACTTC
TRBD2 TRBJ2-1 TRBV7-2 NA CASSTSTGTSGYHEQFF TGTGCCAGCAGCACTTCCACCGGGACTAGCGGGTATCATGAGCAGTTCTTC
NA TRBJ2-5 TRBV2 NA CASRAQGFDGETQYF TGTGCCAGCAGGGCGCAGGGGTTTGATGGAGAGACCCAGTACTTC
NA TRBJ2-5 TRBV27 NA CASSLEGGYKRPQYF TGTGCCAGCAGTTTGGAAGGCGGATACAAGAGACCCCAGTACTTC
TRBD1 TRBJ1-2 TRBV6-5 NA CASSYSVTGGLYGYTF TGTGCCAGCAGTTACTCGGTGACAGGGGGGCTTTATGGCTACACCTTC
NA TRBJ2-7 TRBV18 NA CASSPSGDEQYF TGTGCCAGCTCACCCTCGGGAGACGAGCAGTACTTC
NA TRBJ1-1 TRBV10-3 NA CAISESRQQVNTEAFF TGTGCCATCAGTGAGTCGAGGCAGCAAGTGAACACTGAAGCTTTCTTT
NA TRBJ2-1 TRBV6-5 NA CASSSTDSYNEQFF TGTGCCAGCAGTTCAACCGACAGCTACAATGAGCAGTTCTTC
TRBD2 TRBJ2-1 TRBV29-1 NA CSVGTSGISSYNEQFF TGCAGCGTTGGGACTAGCGGAATAAGCTCCTACAATGAGCAGTTCTTC
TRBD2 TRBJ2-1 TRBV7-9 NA CASSPGTSGSPRSYNEQFF TGTGCCAGCAGCCCCGGGACTAGCGGGAGCCCCCGCTCCTACAATGAGCAGTTCTTC
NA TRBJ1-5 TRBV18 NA CASSPGGDQPQHF TGTGCCAGCTCACCGGGGGGGGATCAGCCCCAGCATTTT
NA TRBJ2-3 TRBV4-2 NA CASSQEGRGVTDTQYF TGTGCCAGCAGCCAAGAGGGTCGGGGAGTCACAGATACGCAGTATTTT
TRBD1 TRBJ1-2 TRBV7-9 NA CASSLGGGQNNYGYTF TGTGCCAGCAGCTTAGGAGGGGGACAGAATAACTATGGCTACACCTTC
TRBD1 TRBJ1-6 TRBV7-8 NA CASSSWTGSYNSPLHF TGTGCCAGCAGCTCATGGACAGGGTCCTATAATTCACCCCTCCACTTT
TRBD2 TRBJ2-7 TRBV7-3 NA CASSLLPGGPYEQYF TGTGCCAGCAGCTTACTCCCGGGAGGCCCCTACGAGCAGTACTTC
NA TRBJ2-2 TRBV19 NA CASRGPNTGELFF TGTGCCAGTAGGGGGCCGAACACCGGGGAGCTGTTTTTT